These T cell receptor beta chains were read from a single sample in a study of blood T cell repertoires in COVID-19. Libraries were prepared by immunoSEQ multiplex PCR; TCRdb keeps only in-frame clonotypes and omits some of them. The profile covers 100,000 or so clones, with approximately 90% appearing a single time and 0.85% to 1% taken by the ten largest. Sequenced input: peripheral blood. The receptors originated from a man in his sixties with acute or convalescent COVID-19. Both conserved end residues are part of each CDR3. A D gene is named only where the DNA matches it firmly. Only part of the rows carry a size: once, few, many, or a class if the clone is expanded.

TRBV28,TRBJ1-1,TRBD1,-,TGTGCCAGCAGTGTACAGGGGTCTTCGGCTTTCTTT,CASSVQGSSAFF
TRBV19,TRBJ1-1,-,-,TGTGCCAGTAGTATACAGGGAAGCACTGAAGCTTTCTTT,CASSIQGSTEAFF
TRBV3-1/TRBV3-2,TRBJ1-2,TRBD1,-,TGTGCCAGCAGCCAAGGAAGGGGCAGGGGGACATATGGCTACACCTTC,CASSQGRGRGTYGYTF
TRBV2,TRBJ1-6,-,few,TGTGCCAGCAGTGAAGCATCCACAGGTTCACCCCTCCACTTT,CASSEASTGSPLHF
TRBV13,TRBJ1-1,TRBD1,-,TGTGCCAGCAGCCTGACAGGGATGAACACTGAAGCTTTCTTT,CASSLTGMNTEAFF
TRBV19,TRBJ2-1,TRBD1,-,TGTGCCAGTAGTGGACAACCGGGACAGACACACAATGAGCAGTTCTTC,CASSGQPGQTHNEQFF
TRBV5-7,TRBJ1-5,-,-,TGTGCCAGCAGCGTGGACATTAGCAATCAGCCCCAGCATTTT,CASSVDISNQPQHF
TRBV24-1,TRBJ2-7,-,-,TGTGCCACCAGCAAAGGGGACTCCTACGAGCAGTACTTC,CATSKGDSYEQYF
TRBV5-1,TRBJ2-7,TRBD1,-,TGCGCCAGCAGCCTCCGAGGTGACAGGGTCCACGAGCAGTACTTC,CASSLRGDRVHEQYF
TRBV29-1,TRBJ1-1,TRBD1,once,TGCAGCGTTAACAGGGGGAATGCGAACACTGAAGCTTTCTTT,CSVNRGNANTEAFF
TRBV27,TRBJ1-2,TRBD1,-,TGTGCCAGCCGACAGGGCCCCTATGGCTACACCTTC,CASRQGPYGYTF